The next 24 T cell receptor beta chains were all read from a single sample in a study of blood T cell repertoires in COVID-19. Here immunoSEQ multiplex PCR was the method, and the copy in TCRdb shows in-frame clones only, minus some. This table has a few hundred thousand clones, nearly 90% appearing once. The sequenced sample was peripheral blood. Source of these receptors: a woman aged 40 to 55 who had recovered from COVID-19.

This chain uses TRBV5-5 with TRBJ2-5; tentatively, D is TRBD2 (5 bases). Germline CDR1 SGHKS, CDR2 YYEKEE (reference sequence). The CDR3 totals 14 residues. Trimming pared 0 bases from V and 5 bases from J, leaving 11 bases between. The CDR3 spells CASSLGGLGETQYF. The CDR3 nucleotides are TGTGCCAGCAGCTTGGGCGGGCTGGGGGAGACCCAGTACTTC.

This CDR3 is CASSPRRGSGELFF. The CDR3 DNA is TGTGCCAGCAGCCCTCGGAGGGGATCCGGGGAGCTGTTTTTT. This chain uses TRBV11-2 with TRBJ2-2; a weak D match, TRBD2 (6 bases). The CDR3 consists of 14 residues. V lost 5 bases and J lost 6, with 13 bases in between. Germline-derived CDR1 and CDR2 are SGHAT and FQNNGV.

The chain is built from TRBV15 and TRBJ2-1; 9 nucleotides agree with TRBD2. The CDR3 has 16 residues. V gave up 1 base and J gave up 9 bases; unmatched junction bases: 10. From germline, CDR1 is LNHNV and CDR2 YYDKDF (reference sequence). The chain's CDR3 is CATSRVSSGIKLEQFF. The DNA for the CDR3 is TGTGCCACCAGCAGAGTGTCTAGCGGGATTAAACTTGAGCAGTTCTTC. Full variable domain (remainder filled in from reference TRBV15 and TRBJ2-1): DAMVIQNPRYQVTQFGKPVTLSCSQTLNHNVMYWYQQKSSQAPKLLFHYYDKDFNNEADTPDNFQSRRPNTSFCFLDIRSPGLGDTAMYLCATSRVSSGIKLEQFFGPGTRLTVL.

This sequence joins TRBV6-5 and TRBJ1-4, with 7 bases aligning to TRBD1. Trimming took 0 bases from V and 7 from J; bases not matched to a gene: 5. The CDR3 sequence is 15 residues long. The germline V gene has CDR1 MNHEY and CDR2 SVGAGI. The CDR3, as DNA: TGTGCCAGCAGTTACTCCCCAGGGGGTAGTGAAAAACTGTTTTTT. The encoded protein is CASSYSPGGSEKLFF.

The chain employs TRBV5-1 and TRBJ2-3, with D unresolved. Germline-derived CDR1 and CDR2 are SGHRS and YFSETQ. Trimming shortened V by 0 bases and J by 2 bases, and 10 bases separated the two germline ends. CDR3 length: 15 residues. In DNA form, the CDR3 reads TGCGCCAGCAGCTTGGGGGCCACCTACACAGATACGCAGTATTTT. Translating gives CASSLGATYTDTQYF. The full variable domain, with the rest looked up from reference TRBV5-1 and TRBJ2-3, is KAGVTQTPRYLIKTRGQQVTLSCSPISGHRSVSWYQQTPGQGLQFLFEYFSETQRNKGNFPGRFSGRQFSNSRSEMNVSTLELGDSALYLCASSLGATYTDTQYFGPGTRLTVL.

This chain connects TRBV7-3 to TRBJ2-1; D possibly corresponds to TRBD1 (6 bases). This CDR3 is 14 amino acids long. The V end was cut by 4 bases, the J end by 8 bases, with 15 bases between. The germline CDR1 and CDR2 sequences are SGHTA and FQGTGA. In DNA, the CDR3 is TGTGCCAGCAGCTACCTCGGCGAGGGGGATGAGCAGTTCTTC. Amino acid sequence: CASSYLGEGDEQFF. Drawing the rest from reference TRBV7-3 and TRBJ2-1, the complete variable domain is GAGVSQTPSNKVTEKGKYVELRCDPISGHTALYWYRQSLGQGPEFLIYFQGTGAADDSGLPNDRFFAVRPEGSVSTLKIQRTERGDSAVYLCASSYLGEGDEQFFGPGTRLTVL.

The chain has TRBV7-9 and TRBJ1-1; D uncertain. V dropped 5 bases and J dropped 0 bases, with 7 bases sitting between them. Per the germline V gene, CDR1 is SEHNR and CDR2 is FQNEAQ (reference sequence). This CDR3 spans 13 amino acids. The CDR3 DNA reads TGTGCCAGCAGCCCAACAGTGAACACTGAAGCTTTCTTT. Translating it yields CASSPTVNTEAFF.

This clone has a handful of counts. The chain joins TRBV5-4 to TRBJ1-3, with a weak D call TRBD1 (6 bases). Germline CDR1 reads SGHNT; CDR2 reads YYREEE (reference sequence). Trimming shortened V by 2 bases and J by 0 bases, and 9 bases separated the two germline ends. CDR3 length: 15 amino acids. The CDR3 region has the DNA TGTGCCAGCAGCTTAGGGGGTAGCTCTGGAAACACCATATATTTT. Translation gives CASSLGGSSGNTIYF. Complete variable domain (other parts from reference TRBV5-4 and TRBJ1-3): ETGVTQSPTHLIKTRGQQVTLRCSSQSGHNTVSWYQQALGQGPQFIFQYYREEENGRGNFPPRFSGLQFPNYSSELNVNALELDDSALYLCASSLGGSSGNTIYFGEGSWLTVV.

The rearrangement links TRBV5-6 to TRBJ1-1, with D perhaps matching TRBD1 (5 bases). The V and J ends lost 2 bases and 10 bases respectively, with 12 bases between them. The CDR3 length is 12 residues. CDR1 is SGHDT, CDR2 YYEEEE, per germline. This CDR3 is CASSFGGMGAFF. In DNA, the CDR3 is TGTGCCAGCAGCTTCGGGGGTATGGGAGCTTTCTTT.

This clone showed up just once. The gene calls are TRBV3-1 (or the pseudogene TRBV3-2) and TRBJ2-1; D is unresolved. Per the germline V gene, CDR1 is LGHDT and CDR2 is YNNKEL (reference sequence). The germline V and J ends were trimmed by 3 bases and 6 bases, with 9 bases remaining between them. The CDR3 totals 13 residues. As DNA, the CDR3 is TGTGCCAGCAGCCACTGGAACAGCAATGAGCAGTTCTTC. This codes for CASSHWNSNEQFF.

V usage is TRBV5-1 and J usage is TRBJ1-2; TRBD1 agrees at 7 bases. The CDR3 is made up of 13 amino acids. Per germline, CDR1 SGHRS and CDR2 YFSETQ. V trimming: 4 bases; J trimming: 7 bases; junction bases outside the gene matches: 7. The CDR3, as DNA: TGCGCCAGCAGCCTCAGGGGGGTTGGTGGCTACACCTTC. Translated, it gives CASSLRGVGGYTF.

The chain uses TRBV14 and TRBJ2-1, with 7 bases aligning to TRBD1. This CDR3 has 13 amino acids. The V gene's germline CDR1 is SGHDN and CDR2 FVKESK. The J segment lost 8 bases and the V segment lost 4 bases, leaving 5 bases of the junction unmatched. CDR3 loop: CASSRQGIDEQFF. In nucleotides, the CDR3 is TGTGCCAGCAGCCGACAGGGCATCGATGAGCAGTTCTTC.

This clone was recorded only once. The V call is TRBV7-9, the J call TRBJ1-2; D gene ambiguous. Germline V gene data show CDR1 as SEHNR and CDR2 as FQNEAQ (reference sequence). Trimming stripped 2 bases from V and 7 bases from J, with 14 bases between. The CDR3 totals 14 residues. The CDR3 here is CASSLRFGEGGYTF. The CDR3 DNA is TGTGCCAGCAGCTTAAGGTTCGGGGAGGGTGGCTACACCTTC. Variable domain in full (rest from reference TRBV7-9 and TRBJ1-2): DTGVSQNPRHKITKRGQNVTFRCDPISEHNRLYWYRQTLGQGPEFLTYFQNEAQLEKSRLLSDRFSAERPKGSFSTLEIQRTEQGDSAMYLCASSLRFGEGGYTFGSGTRLTVV.

This rearrangement joins TRBV11-3 to TRBJ2-3; tentatively, D is TRBD2 (6 bases). The germline V gene has CDR1 SGHNT and CDR2 YENEEA. CDR3 length: 14 amino acids. Trimming shortened V by 5 bases and J by 5 bases, and 14 bases separated the two germline ends. The CDR3 here is CASSLVEGQDTQYF. As DNA, the CDR3 is TGTGCCAGCAGCCTGGTGGAGGGTCAAGATACGCAGTATTTT.

This chain links TRBV5-1 with TRBJ2-1; D gene unclear. CDR3 length equals 15 residues. Trimming cost V 4 bases and J 5 bases, with 16 bases left between them. From germline, CDR1 is SGHRS and CDR2 YFSETQ. CDR3 DNA sequence: TGCGCCAGCAGCGTTACTACCGCAAAAAACAATGAGCAGTTCTTC. The encoded protein is CASSVTTAKNNEQFF.

The chain is built from TRBV2 and TRBJ2-7; 9 bases match TRBD1. V lost 6 bases, J lost 3 bases, and 6 bases stayed unmatched. Germline CDR1 reads SNHLY; CDR2 reads FYNNEI. The CDR3 loop spans 14 amino acids. CDR3 region: CASSFRTGVYEQYF. The CDR3 nucleotides read TGTGCCAGCAGCTTCAGGACAGGGGTCTACGAGCAGTACTTC.

This clone was counted only a few times. The gene calls are TRBV5-4 and TRBJ1-5; the D gene is possibly TRBD1 (5 bases). The germline CDR1 and CDR2 sequences are SGHNT and YYREEE (reference sequence). V shed 0 bases and J shed 7 bases, with 11 bases lying between them. The CDR3 has 14 residues. The CDR3 DNA reads as TGTGCCAGCAGCTTGGCCGGAGGGGTCCAGCCCCAGCATTTT. Amino acid sequence: CASSLAGGVQPQHF.

The V gene is TRBV19, the J gene TRBJ2-2; possibly TRBD2 for D (5 bases). V gave up 4 bases and J gave up 1 base, with 13 bases separating them. The germline V gene has CDR1 LNHDA and CDR2 SQIVND (reference sequence). This CDR3 spans 16 amino acids. CDR3 amino acids: CASSTVGELNTGELFF. CDR3 nucleotides: TGTGCCAGTAGTACCGTCGGGGAGCTGAACACCGGGGAGCTGTTTTTT.

The sample holds one count of this clone. The V and J genes are TRBV5-6 and TRBJ1-1, with TRBD1 identical over 9 bases. J lost 6 bases, V lost 3 bases, and 9 bases had no gene match. The CDR3 has 15 residues. Per the germline V gene, CDR1 is SGHDT and CDR2 is YYEEEE. The CDR3 region is CASSWGQGEVAEAFF. The CDR3, as DNA: TGTGCCAGCAGCTGGGGACAGGGAGAGGTGGCTGAAGCTTTCTTT.

The chain joins TRBV9 to TRBJ2-5; 7 positions match TRBD2. This CDR3 is 16 amino acids long. V lost 0 bases and J lost 1; bases outside the gene matches: 6. Germline loops: CDR1 SGDLS, CDR2 YYNGEE. CDR3 sequence (DNA): TGTGCCAGCAGCGTAGCGGTGTCTAGCGGCCAAGAGACCCAGTACTTC. Translating it yields CASSVAVSSGQETQYF.

The V call is TRBV6-2 or TRBV6-3, the J call TRBJ1-5, with TRBD1 identical over 10 bases. CDR1 and CDR2 from the germline V gene are MNHEY and SVGEGT. The CDR3 loop spans 14 amino acids. V dropped 5 bases and J dropped 5; count of bases not matched to a gene: 3. CDR3 DNA sequence: TGTGCCAGCAGTGGACAGGGGGATTATCAGCCCCAGCATTTT. This encodes CASSGQGDYQPQHF.

The rearrangement links TRBV6-5 to TRBJ2-7; TRBD1 aligns across 9 bases. Germline CDR1 and CDR2: MNHEY and SVGAGI. The CDR3 consists of 15 residues. V dropped 6 bases and J dropped 0; count of bases not matched to a gene: 6. CDR3 sequence reads: CASSRDRDPSYEQYF. CDR3 in DNA: TGTGCCAGCAGCCGGGACAGGGATCCCTCCTACGAGCAGTACTTC.

The chain couples TRBV6-4 to TRBJ2-1; unclear D gene. Trimming removed 10 bases from V and 6 bases from J, with 19 bases in between. The germline V gene encodes CDR1 MRHNA and CDR2 SNTAGT. This CDR3 comprises 14 residues. The CDR3 DNA sequence: TGTGCCACCCCCTTAAACCTACCCCCCAATGAGCAGTTCTTC. It specifies CATPLNLPPNEQFF.

The chain has TRBV11-3 and TRBJ2-1, with TRBD2 matching over 13 bases. The CDR3 loop spans 15 amino acids. V was clipped by 2 bases and J by 8 bases; unmatched bases: 3. Germline loops: CDR1 SGHNT, CDR2 YENEEA. CDR3 coding DNA: TGTGCCAGCAGCTTACGACTAGCGGGAGGCGATGAGCAGTTCTTC. Amino acid sequence: CASSLRLAGGDEQFF.